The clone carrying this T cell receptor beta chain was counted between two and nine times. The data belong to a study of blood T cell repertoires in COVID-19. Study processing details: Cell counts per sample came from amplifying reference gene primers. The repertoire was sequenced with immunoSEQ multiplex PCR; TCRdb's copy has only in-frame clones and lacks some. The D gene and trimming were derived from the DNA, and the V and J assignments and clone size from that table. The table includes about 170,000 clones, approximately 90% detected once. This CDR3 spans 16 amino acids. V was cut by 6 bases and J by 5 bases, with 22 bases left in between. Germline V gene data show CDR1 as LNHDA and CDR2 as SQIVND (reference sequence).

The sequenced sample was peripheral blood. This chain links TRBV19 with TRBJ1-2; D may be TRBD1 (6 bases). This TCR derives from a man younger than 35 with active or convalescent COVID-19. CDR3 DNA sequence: TGTGCCAGTAGCCCACTTGGAACGGACAGAGGATATGGCTACACCTTC. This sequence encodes CASSPLGTDRGYGYTF.